This TCR beta chain was captured in a study of beta chain features in type 1 diabetes. Purities over 98% were achieved in all sorted populations. TCRB transcripts that were expressed got sequenced, as all of the isolated RNA had been reverse transcribed. Naive, central memory and regulatory T cell samples averaged roughly 4 million reads. TCRdb's table, derived via immunoSEQ multiplex PCR, lists solely in-frame clones and lacks some. The table has nearly 350,000 clones, over 7% seen once. Study-level findings and limits: Moderately but significantly shorter TCRB CDR3s were found in Type 1 diabetes patients in all four CD4+ subsets. Across patients, naive, central memory and Treg TCRB repertoires exhibited apparently greater similarity than was observed across healthy donors. There were fewer insertions and more deletions at the VDJ junctions of type 1 diabetes patients.

In the case of this clone: The antigen is unknown. Other DNA sequences in this specimen translate into the identical CDR3.

CDR3 size: 13 residues. Looked up from germline, CDR1 is LGHNA and CDR2 is YSLEER. The V end lost 3 bases, the J end lost 5 bases, and 10 bases lay between the germline ends. This sequence joins TRBV4-3 and TRBJ2-5, with unresolved D. This receptor was obtained from a man under 40 with type 1 diabetes. The sequencing sample was made of central memory CD4+ T cells from blood. CDR3 amino acids: CASSQRTRETQYF. The CDR3 DNA sequence: TGCGCCAGCAGCCAGAGGACGCGGGAGACCCAGTACTTC.